Listed below are T cell receptor beta chains from one sample, sequenced in a study of T cell responses to AZD1222 COVID-19 vaccine. Sequenced by immunoSEQ multiplex PCR; TCRdb stores in-frame clones only, minus some. The data show 100,000 or so clones, 85% to 90% seen once. The starting material was peripheral blood, obtained on day 0 of AZD1222 vaccination. These TCRs come from an adult in good health. Each CDR3 is given with its conserved first and last residue. D genes are given only for firm matches. Expanded clones are given a class, and other clones once, few, many or no size at all.

d_call | j_call | v_call | clone_size | cdr3_length | cdr3_nt | cdr3_aa
TRBD2 | TRBJ2-1 | TRBV3-1/TRBV3-2 | - | 13 | TGTGCCAGCAGCCAACTTTGGGGGGGGGAGCAGTTCTTC | CASSQLWGGEQFF
- | TRBJ1-1 | TRBV11-3 | - | 13 | TGTGCCAGCAGCTTAGGACAGTCGGAAGTAGCTTTCTTT | CASSLGQSEVAFF
- | TRBJ2-2 | TRBV5-4 | - | 17 | TGTGCCAGCAGCCCACCTGGACAGAAAATGAACACCGGGGAGCTGTTTTTT | CASSPPGQKMNTGELFF
- | TRBJ2-5 | TRBV2 | once | 14 | TGTGCCAGCAGTGAACAGGGGGGCGCGGAGACCCAGTACTTC | CASSEQGGAETQYF
TRBD1 | TRBJ1-2 | TRBV4-3 | - | 14 | TGCGCCAGCAGCCAAACCCGACAGGGGGATGGCTACACCTTC | CASSQTRQGDGYTF
TRBD2 | TRBJ2-7 | TRBV7-2 | - | 16 | TGTGCCAGCAGCTCCGGACTAGCGGGCTACTCCTACGAGCAGTACTTC | CASSSGLAGYSYEQYF
TRBD1 | TRBJ1-1 | TRBV25-1 | once | 14 | TGTGCCAGCAGTCCCACAGGGGTGAACACTGAAGCTTTCTTT | CASSPTGVNTEAFF
- | TRBJ1-2 | TRBV7-9 | - | 15 | TGTGCCAGCAGCCCCGGACATGGGACTAACTATGGCTACACCTTC | CASSPGHGTNYGYTF
TRBD2 | TRBJ2-1 | TRBV3-1/TRBV3-2 | - | 14 | TGTGCCAGCAGCCCCGTTAGCGGGAGGGGTGAGCAGTTCTTC | CASSPVSGRGEQFF
- | TRBJ1-2 | TRBV7-8 | - | 13 | TGTGCCAGCAGCAACCGGCCCGGCTATGGCTACACCTTC | CASSNRPGYGYTF
TRBD2 | TRBJ2-3 | TRBV29-1 | - | 15 | TGCAGCGTCGCGGGGACTAGCGGGAGCACAGATACGCAGTATTTT | CSVAGTSGSTDTQYF
- | TRBJ2-1 | TRBV7-2 | few | 13 | TGTGCCAGCAGCTTAGTATGGGCCGATGAGCAGTTCTTC | CASSLVWADEQFF
TRBD1 | TRBJ1-1 | TRBV19 | once | 14 | TGTGCCAGTAGTATCGACAGGGACGTTCCCGAAGCTTTCTTT | CASSIDRDVPEAFF
- | TRBJ1-5 | TRBV19 | - | 15 | TGTGCCAGTAGTCGAGAGGGGGATCTAAGTCAGCCCCAGCATTTT | CASSREGDLSQPQHF
TRBD2 | TRBJ2-3 | TRBV19 | - | 18 | TGTGCCAGTCACCCACTTGGACTAGCGGGACCCGACACAGATACGCAGTATTTT | CASHPLGLAGPDTDTQYF
- | TRBJ2-3 | TRBV9 | - | 14 | TGTGCCAGCAGCGTATGGGGAGGCCAAGATACGCAGTATTTT | CASSVWGGQDTQYF
- | TRBJ2-3 | TRBV5-6 | - | 14 | TGTGCCAGCAGCTTCGGCCCCTCCACAGATACGCAGTATTTT | CASSFGPSTDTQYF
TRBD1 | TRBJ2-7 | TRBV28 | - | 13 | TGTGCCAGCAGATTTGGACAGGCGAGGGAGCAGTACTTC | CASRFGQAREQYF
- | TRBJ2-5 | TRBV18 | - | 17 | TGTGCCAGCTCACCGGGTGGGGCAGCCGAAATGAGGGAGACCCAGTACTTC | CASSPGGAAEMRETQYF
- | TRBJ2-2 | TRBV19 | - | 16 | TGTGCCAGTACCCTCCCCGGCGGGTATAGAACCGGGGAGCTGTTTTTT | CASTLPGGYRTGELFF
- | TRBJ2-7 | TRBV5-1 | - | 14 | TGCGCCAGCAGCTTGGTCGGGGGCGGCGACGAGCAGTACTTC | CASSLVGGGDEQYF
- | TRBJ2-3 | TRBV7-6 | - | 12 | TGTGCCAGCAGCAGACAGGCAGATACGCAGTATTTT | CASSRQADTQYF
- | TRBJ2-7 | TRBV15 | - | 15 | TGTGCCACCAGCAGAGATCGAACGGCTACCTACGAGCAGTACTTC | CATSRDRTATYEQYF
TRBD1 | TRBJ2-3 | TRBV25-1 | - | 15 | TGTGCCAGCAGGCCCGGGACAGGGCAAACAGATACGCAGTATTTT | CASRPGTGQTDTQYF
TRBD1 | TRBJ2-7 | TRBV4-2 | once | 16 | TGTGCCAGCAGCCAGGTCGCGCCAGGGGGAAGCTACGAGCAGTACTTC | CASSQVAPGGSYEQYF
- | TRBJ1-3 | TRBV13 | - | 16 | TGTGCCAGCAGCATCACCGGGACTCACTCTGGAAACACCATATATTTT | CASSITGTHSGNTIYF
TRBD1 | TRBJ1-1 | TRBV5-4 | once | 14 | TGTGCCAGCAGCTTGGCCGGGGACAGGGGGAAAGCTTTCTTT | CASSLAGDRGKAFF
TRBD2 | TRBJ2-7 | TRBV6-5 | once | 14 | TGTGCCAGCGGATCCGGGACTAGTTCCTACGAGCAGTACTTC | CASGSGTSSYEQYF
- | TRBJ2-3 | TRBV5-1 | - | 14 | TGCGCCAGCAGCTTACCCGGACCCACAGATACGCAGTATTTT | CASSLPGPTDTQYF
TRBD2 | TRBJ2-7 | TRBV5-4 | - | 14 | TGTGCCAGCAGCTTAGCGCGGGAGGGCTACGAGCAGTACTTC | CASSLAREGYEQYF
- | TRBJ2-2 | TRBV28 | - | 15 | TGTGCCAGCATCGAGGGACTCCATGACACCGGGGAGCTGTTTTTT | CASIEGLHDTGELFF
- | TRBJ2-3 | TRBV12-3/TRBV12-4 | - | 13 | TGTGCCAGCAGTTCCCTAGAGGCAGATACGCAGTATTTT | CASSSLEADTQYF
TRBD1 | TRBJ1-2 | TRBV19 | - | 12 | TGTGCCAGTAATCAGGGGGCAGTCGGCTACACCTTC | CASNQGAVGYTF
- | TRBJ2-4 | TRBV6-2/TRBV6-3 | - | 17 | TGTGCCAGCAGTTACTCGAATCGGGTGACGGGCAAAAACATTCAGTACTTC | CASSYSNRVTGKNIQYF
- | TRBJ1-2 | TRBV5-1 | - | 14 | TGCGCCAGCATTCCCGGGTCAGGTTCCGTTGGCTACACCTTC | CASIPGSGSVGYTF
- | TRBJ2-7 | TRBV5-6 | - | 13 | TGTGCCAGCAGCTTAGGGGGGGAGAACGAGCAGTACTTC | CASSLGGENEQYF
- | TRBJ1-5 | TRBV11-3 | once | 15 | TGTGCCAGCAGCTTAGGAGGGAATAGCAATCAGCCCCAGCATTTT | CASSLGGNSNQPQHF
- | TRBJ2-1 | TRBV4-2 | - | 17 | TGTGCCAGCAGCCAAGATGGGGGCAGTGCGGCCTACAATGAGCAGTTCTTC | CASSQDGGSAAYNEQFF
- | TRBJ1-1 | TRBV5-4 | - | 16 | TGTGCCAGCAGTGACCGAGGGCGGGGATCGGGCACTGAAGCTTTCTTT | CASSDRGRGSGTEAFF
- | TRBJ2-5 | TRBV7-2 | - | 13 | TGTGCCAGCAGCCCCCCCGGGCGGGAGACCCAGTACTTC | CASSPPGRETQYF
- | TRBJ1-1 | TRBV12-3/TRBV12-4 | - | 13 | TGTGCCAGCAGGACGCGGATGAACACTGAAGCTTTCTTT | CASRTRMNTEAFF
TRBD1 | TRBJ1-1 | TRBV11-3 | - | 14 | TGTGCCAGCAGCTTAGTGACAGGGGACACTGAAGCTTTCTTT | CASSLVTGDTEAFF
TRBD1 | TRBJ1-5 | TRBV7-8 | - | 15 | TGTGCCAGCAGCTTAGACAGGGGGTCGAATCAGCCCCAGCATTTT | CASSLDRGSNQPQHF
TRBD2 | TRBJ2-7 | TRBV7-9 | - | 17 | TGTGCCAGCAGCTTAGGGACTAGTCATACCGGAACCTACGAGCAGTACTTC | CASSLGTSHTGTYEQYF
- | TRBJ1-6 | TRBV7-3 | - | 15 | TGTGCCAGCAGCCCAGACGGGGCCCCGGATTCACCCCTCCACTTT | CASSPDGAPDSPLHF
TRBD2 | TRBJ2-1 | TRBV7-6 | - | 16 | TGTGCCAGCAGCCTGCACGGGGGGAGCTCCTACAATGAGCAGTTCTTC | CASSLHGGSSYNEQFF
- | TRBJ2-1 | TRBV11-2 | - | 13 | TGTGCCAGCAGCTCAAATTCGGGACGAGAGCAGTTCTTC | CASSSNSGREQFF
TRBD1 | TRBJ2-1 | TRBV11-2 | - | 14 | TGTGCCAGCAGCATCGGGACAGGGACCAATGAGCAGTTCTTC | CASSIGTGTNEQFF
TRBD1 | TRBJ1-1 | TRBV5-5 | few | 14 | TGTGCCAGCAGCCTAACAGGGGGTTACACTGAAGCTTTCTTT | CASSLTGGYTEAFF
TRBD1 | TRBJ1-2 | TRBV2 | few | 16 | TGTGCCAGCAGTTCAACCGGACAGGGGGATTGGGATGGCTACACCTTC | CASSSTGQGDWDGYTF
- | TRBJ2-5 | TRBV18 | - | 13 | TGTGCCAGCTCTCCCGGGATTCAAGAGACCCAGTACTTC | CASSPGIQETQYF
- | TRBJ2-7 | TRBV7-6 | - | 13 | TGTGCCAGCAGCTTAGCGGGGGGTGACGAGCAGTACTTC | CASSLAGGDEQYF
- | TRBJ2-3 | TRBV5-4 | - | 13 | TGTGCCAGCAGGGGGGACCACACAGATACGCAGTATTTT | CASRGDHTDTQYF